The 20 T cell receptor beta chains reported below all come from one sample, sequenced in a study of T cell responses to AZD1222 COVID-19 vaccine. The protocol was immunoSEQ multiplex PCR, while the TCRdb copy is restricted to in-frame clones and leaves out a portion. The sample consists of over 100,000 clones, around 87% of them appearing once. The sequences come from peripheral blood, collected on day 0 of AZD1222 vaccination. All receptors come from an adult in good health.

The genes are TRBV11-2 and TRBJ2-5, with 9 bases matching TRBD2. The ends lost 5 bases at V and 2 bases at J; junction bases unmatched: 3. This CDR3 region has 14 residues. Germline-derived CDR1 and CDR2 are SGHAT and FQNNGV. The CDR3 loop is CASSRLAVQETQYF. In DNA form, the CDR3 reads TGTGCCAGCAGCCGACTAGCGGTACAAGAGACCCAGTACTTC.

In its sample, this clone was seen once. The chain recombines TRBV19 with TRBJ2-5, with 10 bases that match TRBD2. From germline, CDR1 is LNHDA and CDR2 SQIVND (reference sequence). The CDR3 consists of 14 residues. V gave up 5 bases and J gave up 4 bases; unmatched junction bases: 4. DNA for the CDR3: TGTGCCAGTAGTGCCGGACTAGCGGCAGAGACCCAGTACTTC. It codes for CASSAGLAAETQYF.

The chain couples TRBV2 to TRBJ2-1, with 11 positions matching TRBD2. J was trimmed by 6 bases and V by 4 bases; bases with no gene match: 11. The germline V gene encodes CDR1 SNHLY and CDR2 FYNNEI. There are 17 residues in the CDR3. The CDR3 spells CASSGVGGLAGGNEQFF. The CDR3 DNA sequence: TGTGCCAGCAGTGGTGTCGGTGGGCTAGCGGGGGGCAATGAGCAGTTCTTC. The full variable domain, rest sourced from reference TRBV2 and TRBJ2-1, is EPEVTQTPSHQVTQMGQEVILRCVPISNHLYFYWYRQILGQKVEFLVSFYNNEISEKSEIFDDQFSVERPDGSNFTLKIRSTKLEDSAMYFCASSGVGGLAGGNEQFFGPGTRLTVL.

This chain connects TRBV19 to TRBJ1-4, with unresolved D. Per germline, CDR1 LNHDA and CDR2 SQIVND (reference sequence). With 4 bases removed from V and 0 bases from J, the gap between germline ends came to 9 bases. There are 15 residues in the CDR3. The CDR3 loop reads CASSTDIATNEKLFF. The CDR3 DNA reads TGTGCCAGTAGTACTGACATTGCAACTAATGAAAAACTGTTTTTT.

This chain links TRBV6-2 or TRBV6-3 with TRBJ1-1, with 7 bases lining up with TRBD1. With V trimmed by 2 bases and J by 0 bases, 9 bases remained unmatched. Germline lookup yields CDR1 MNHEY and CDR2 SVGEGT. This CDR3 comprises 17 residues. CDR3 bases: TGTGCCAGCAGTTACGCGGGGCAGGGGGGAATGAACACTGAAGCTTTCTTT. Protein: CASSYAGQGGMNTEAFF.

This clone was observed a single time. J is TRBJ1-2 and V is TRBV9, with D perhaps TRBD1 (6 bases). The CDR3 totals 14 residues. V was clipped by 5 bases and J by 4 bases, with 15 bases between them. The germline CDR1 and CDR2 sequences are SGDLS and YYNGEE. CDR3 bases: TGTGCCAGCAGATCAAGTGGACAGCCCTATGGCTACACCTTC. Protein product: CASRSSGQPYGYTF.

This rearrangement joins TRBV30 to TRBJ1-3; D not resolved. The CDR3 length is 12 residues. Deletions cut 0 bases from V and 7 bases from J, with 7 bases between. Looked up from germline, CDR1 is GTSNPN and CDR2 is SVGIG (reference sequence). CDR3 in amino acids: CAWSVNGNTIYF. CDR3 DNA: TGTGCCTGGAGTGTAAACGGGAACACCATATATTTT.

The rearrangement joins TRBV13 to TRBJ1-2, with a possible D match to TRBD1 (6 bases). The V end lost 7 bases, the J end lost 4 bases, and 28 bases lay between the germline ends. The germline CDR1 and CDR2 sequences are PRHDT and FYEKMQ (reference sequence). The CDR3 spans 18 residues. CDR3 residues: CASTPKQGLRGISYGYTF. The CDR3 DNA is TGTGCCAGCACTCCTAAACAGGGTCTTAGGGGGATTTCCTATGGCTACACCTTC.

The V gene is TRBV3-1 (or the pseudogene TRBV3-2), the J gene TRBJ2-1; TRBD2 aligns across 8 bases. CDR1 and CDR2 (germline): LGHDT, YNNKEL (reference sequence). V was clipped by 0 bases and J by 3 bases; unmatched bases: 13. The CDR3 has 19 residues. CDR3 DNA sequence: TGTGCCAGCAGCCAAGAACAAAATATGGGCCTAGCGGGCTACAATGAGCAGTTCTTC. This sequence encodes CASSQEQNMGLAGYNEQFF.

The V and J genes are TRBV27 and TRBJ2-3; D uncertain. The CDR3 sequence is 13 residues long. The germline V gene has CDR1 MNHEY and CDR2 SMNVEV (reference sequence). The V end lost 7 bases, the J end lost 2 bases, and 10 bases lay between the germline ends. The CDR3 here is CASTRTATDTQYF. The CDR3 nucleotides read TGTGCCAGCACGCGAACAGCCACAGATACGCAGTATTTT.

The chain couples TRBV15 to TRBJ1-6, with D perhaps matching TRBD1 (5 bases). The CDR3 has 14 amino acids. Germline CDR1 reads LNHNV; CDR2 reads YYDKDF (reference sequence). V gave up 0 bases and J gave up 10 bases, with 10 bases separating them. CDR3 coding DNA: TGTGCCACCAGCAGAGATCGGGGGGGGTCACCCCTCCACTTT. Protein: CATSRDRGGSPLHF.

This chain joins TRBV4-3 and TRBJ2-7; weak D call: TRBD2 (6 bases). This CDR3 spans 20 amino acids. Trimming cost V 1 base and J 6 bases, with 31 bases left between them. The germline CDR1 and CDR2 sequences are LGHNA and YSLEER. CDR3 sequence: CASSQVFRGKMGYGPSEQYF. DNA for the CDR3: TGCGCCAGCAGCCAAGTTTTTCGGGGGAAGATGGGGTACGGTCCTAGCGAGCAGTACTTC.

Here the CDR3 DNA reads TGTGCCAGCAGCCGGGGACGGACTAATGAAAAACTGTTTTTT. Translation gives CASSRGRTNEKLFF. The chain carries TRBV3-1 (or the pseudogene TRBV3-2) and TRBJ1-4; tentatively, D is TRBD1 (5 bases). This CDR3 spans 14 amino acids. Germline V CDR1 and CDR2: LGHDT, YNNKEL (reference sequence). V dropped 4 bases and J dropped 2 bases, with 8 bases sitting between them.

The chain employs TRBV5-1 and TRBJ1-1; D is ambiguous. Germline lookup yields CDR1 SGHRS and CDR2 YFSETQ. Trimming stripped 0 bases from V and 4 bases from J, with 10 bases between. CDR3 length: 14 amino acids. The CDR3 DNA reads TGCGCCAGCAGCTTGGAGTTTGAGGGCACTGAAGCTTTCTTT. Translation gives CASSLEFEGTEAFF.

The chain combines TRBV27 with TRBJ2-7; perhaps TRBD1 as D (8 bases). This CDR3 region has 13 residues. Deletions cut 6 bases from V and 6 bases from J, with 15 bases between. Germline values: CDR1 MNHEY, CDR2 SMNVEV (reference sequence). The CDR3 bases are TGTGCCAGCAGCTATACAGGGGGGGGCGAGCAGTACTTC. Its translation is CASSYTGGGEQYF.

The CDR3 loop reads CATSIESGGNQPQHF. The CDR3 coding sequence is TGTGCCACCAGCATTGAGAGTGGGGGGAATCAGCCCCAGCATTTT. This rearrangement joins TRBV15 to TRBJ1-5; possible D gene TRBD1, 5 bases. This CDR3 is built from 15 residues. CDR1 and CDR2 from the germline V gene are LNHNV and YYDKDF (reference sequence). Trimming removed 4 bases from V and 4 bases from J, with 14 bases in between. Complete variable domain (other parts from reference TRBV15 and TRBJ1-5): DAMVIQNPRYQVTQFGKPVTLSCSQTLNHNVMYWYQQKSSQAPKLLFHYYDKDFNNEADTPDNFQSRRPNTSFCFLDIRSPGLGDTAMYLCATSIESGGNQPQHFGDGTRLSIL.

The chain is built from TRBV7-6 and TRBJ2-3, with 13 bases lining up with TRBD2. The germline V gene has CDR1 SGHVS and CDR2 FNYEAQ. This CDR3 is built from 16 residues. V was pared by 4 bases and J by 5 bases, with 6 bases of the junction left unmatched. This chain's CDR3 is CASSYGLAGARDTQYF. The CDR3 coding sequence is TGTGCCAGCAGCTATGGACTAGCGGGAGCAAGAGATACGCAGTATTTT. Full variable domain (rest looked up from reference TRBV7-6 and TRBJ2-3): GAGVSQSPRYKVTKRGQDVALRCDPISGHVSLYWYRQALGQGPEFLTYFNYEAQQDKSGLPNDRFSAERPEGSISTLTIQRTEQRDSAMYRCASSYGLAGARDTQYFGPGTRLTVL.

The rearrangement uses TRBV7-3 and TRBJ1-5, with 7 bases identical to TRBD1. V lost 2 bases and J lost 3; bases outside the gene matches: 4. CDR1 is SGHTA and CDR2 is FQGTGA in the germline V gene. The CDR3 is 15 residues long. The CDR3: CASSLRDSPNQPQHF. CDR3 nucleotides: TGTGCCAGCAGCTTACGGGACAGTCCCAATCAGCCCCAGCATTTT.

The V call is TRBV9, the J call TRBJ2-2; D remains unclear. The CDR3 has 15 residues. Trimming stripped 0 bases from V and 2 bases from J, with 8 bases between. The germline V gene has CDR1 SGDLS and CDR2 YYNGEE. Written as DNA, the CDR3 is TGTGCCAGCAGCGTAGCTTCGGAAAACACCGGGGAGCTGTTTTTT. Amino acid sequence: CASSVASENTGELFF.

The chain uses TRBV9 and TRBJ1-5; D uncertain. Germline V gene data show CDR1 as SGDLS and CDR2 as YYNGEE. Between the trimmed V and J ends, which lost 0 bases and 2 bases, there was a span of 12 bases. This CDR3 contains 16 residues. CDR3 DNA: TGTGCCAGCAGCGTAGATGGAGGGTGGGGCAATCAGCCCCAGCATTTT. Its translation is CASSVDGGWGNQPQHF.